Listed here is a single T cell receptor beta chain. Its matching antigen is unknown. The data were obtained in a study of cytomegalovirus exposure and HLA in healthy donors. The V segment lost 1 base and the J segment 6 bases; nucleotides outside the gene matches: 6. Germline CDR1 is MNHEY and CDR2 is SMNVEV (reference sequence). The CDR3 contains 16 residues. Use of 60 Vbeta and 13 Jbeta primers characterized the PCR. The method was immunoSEQ multiplex PCR; TCRdb's version includes in-frame clones alone and lacks a portion of them. The sample includes about 64,000 clones, about 85% of them seen just once. Study-level findings and limits: A later examination showed that TCR association rates differed by HLA locus, with DRB1 most and HLA-C fewest. TRBV6-2, TRBV6-3 and other indistinguishable V segments were excluded.

The chain recombines TRBV27 with TRBJ2-3; 11 nucleotides agree with TRBD2. This sequence originates from a female donor in good health and CMV-seronegative. Material for sequencing was PBMCs. CDR3 protein: CASSLWPSSGRDTQYF. The CDR3 bases are TGTGCCAGCAGTTTATGGCCCTCTAGCGGGAGGGATACGCAGTATTTT.